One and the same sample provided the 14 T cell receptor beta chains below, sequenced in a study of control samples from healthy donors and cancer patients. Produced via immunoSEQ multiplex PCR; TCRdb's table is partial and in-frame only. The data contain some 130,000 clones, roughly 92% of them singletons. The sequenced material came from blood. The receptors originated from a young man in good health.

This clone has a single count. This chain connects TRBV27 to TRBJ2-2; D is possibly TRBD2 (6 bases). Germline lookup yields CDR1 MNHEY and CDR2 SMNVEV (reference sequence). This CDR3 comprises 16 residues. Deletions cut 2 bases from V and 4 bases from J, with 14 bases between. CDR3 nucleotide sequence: TGTGCCAGCAGTTTAATGAGCCTGGAGGGCACCGGGGAGCTGTTTTTT. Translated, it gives CASSLMSLEGTGELFF.

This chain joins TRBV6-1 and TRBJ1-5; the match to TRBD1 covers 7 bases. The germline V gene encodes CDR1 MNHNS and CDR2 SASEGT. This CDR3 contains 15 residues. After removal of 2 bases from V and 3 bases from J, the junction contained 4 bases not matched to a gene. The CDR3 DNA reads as TGTGCCAGCAGTGAAACCGGGACAGACAATCAGCCCCAGCATTTT. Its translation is CASSETGTDNQPQHF.

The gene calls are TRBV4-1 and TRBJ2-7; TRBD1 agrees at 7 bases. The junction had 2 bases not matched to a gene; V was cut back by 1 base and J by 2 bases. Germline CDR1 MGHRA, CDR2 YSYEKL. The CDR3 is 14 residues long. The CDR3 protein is CASSQGDSPYEQYF. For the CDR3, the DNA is TGCGCCAGCAGCCAAGGGGACAGCCCCTACGAGCAGTACTTC.

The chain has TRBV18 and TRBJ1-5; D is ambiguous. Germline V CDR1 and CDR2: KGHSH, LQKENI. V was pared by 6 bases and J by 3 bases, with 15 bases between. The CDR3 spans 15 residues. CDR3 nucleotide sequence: TGTGCCAGCTCCCTCGGTCAGGTTAACAATCAGCCCCAGCATTTT. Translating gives CASSLGQVNNQPQHF.

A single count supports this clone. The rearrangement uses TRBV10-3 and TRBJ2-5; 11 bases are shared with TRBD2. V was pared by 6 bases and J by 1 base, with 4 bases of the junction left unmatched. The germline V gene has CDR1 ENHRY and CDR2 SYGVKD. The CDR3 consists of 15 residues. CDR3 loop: CAISSGTSGQETQYF. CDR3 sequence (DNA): TGTGCCATCAGCTCCGGGACTAGCGGCCAAGAGACCCAGTACTTC.

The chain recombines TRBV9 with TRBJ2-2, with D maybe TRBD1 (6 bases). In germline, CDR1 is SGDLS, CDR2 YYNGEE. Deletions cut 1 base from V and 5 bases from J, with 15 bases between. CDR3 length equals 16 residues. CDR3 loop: CASSVPRQGITGELFF. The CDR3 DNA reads TGTGCCAGCAGCGTACCCAGGCAGGGGATAACCGGGGAGCTGTTTTTT.

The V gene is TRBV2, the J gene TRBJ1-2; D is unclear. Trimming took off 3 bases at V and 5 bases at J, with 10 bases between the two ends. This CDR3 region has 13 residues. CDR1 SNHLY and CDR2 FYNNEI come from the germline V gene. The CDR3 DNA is TGTGCCAGCAGTGATGTTGCGGGTTATGGCTACACCTTC. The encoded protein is CASSDVAGYGYTF.

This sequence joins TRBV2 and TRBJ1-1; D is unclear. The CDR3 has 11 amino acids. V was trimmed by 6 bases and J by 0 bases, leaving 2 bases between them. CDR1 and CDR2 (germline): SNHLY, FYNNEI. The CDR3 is CASRLNTEAFF. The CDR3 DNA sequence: TGTGCCAGCAGGTTGAACACTGAAGCTTTCTTT.

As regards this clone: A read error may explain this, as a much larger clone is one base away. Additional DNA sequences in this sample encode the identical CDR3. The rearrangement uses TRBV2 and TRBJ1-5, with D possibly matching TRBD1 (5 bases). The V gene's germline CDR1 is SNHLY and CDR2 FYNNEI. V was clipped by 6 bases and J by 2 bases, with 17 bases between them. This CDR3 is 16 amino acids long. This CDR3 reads CASREGERGGNQPQHF. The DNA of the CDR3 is TGTGCCAGCAGGGAGGGAGAAAGAGGGGGCAATCAGCCCCAGCATTTT.

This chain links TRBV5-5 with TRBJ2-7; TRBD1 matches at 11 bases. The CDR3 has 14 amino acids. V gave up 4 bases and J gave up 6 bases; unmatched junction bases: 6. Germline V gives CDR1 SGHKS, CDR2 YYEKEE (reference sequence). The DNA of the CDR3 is TGTGCCAGCAGCCCGGGACAGGGGGTAGCCGAGCAGTACTTC. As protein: CASSPGQGVAEQYF.

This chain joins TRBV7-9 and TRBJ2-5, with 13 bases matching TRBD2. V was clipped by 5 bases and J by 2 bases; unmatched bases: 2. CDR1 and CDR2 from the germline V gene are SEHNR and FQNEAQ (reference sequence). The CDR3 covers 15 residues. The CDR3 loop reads CASSPTSGGQETQYF. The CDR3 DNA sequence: TGTGCCAGCAGCCCGACTAGCGGGGGGCAAGAGACCCAGTACTTC.

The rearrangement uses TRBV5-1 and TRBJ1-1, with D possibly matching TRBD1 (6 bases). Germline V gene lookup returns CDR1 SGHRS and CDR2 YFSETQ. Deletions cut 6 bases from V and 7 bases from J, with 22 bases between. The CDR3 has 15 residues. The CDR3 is CASTLNGGQSGEAFF. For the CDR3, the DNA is TGCGCCAGCACCCTGAACGGGGGGCAGTCGGGTGAAGCTTTCTTT.

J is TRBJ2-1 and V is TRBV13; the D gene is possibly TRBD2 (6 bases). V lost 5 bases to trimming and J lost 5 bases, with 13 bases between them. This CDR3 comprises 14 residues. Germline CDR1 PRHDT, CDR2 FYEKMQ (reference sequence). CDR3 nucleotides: TGTGCCAGCAGCGCCACTAGCCGAAACAATGAGCAGTTCTTC. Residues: CASSATSRNNEQFF.

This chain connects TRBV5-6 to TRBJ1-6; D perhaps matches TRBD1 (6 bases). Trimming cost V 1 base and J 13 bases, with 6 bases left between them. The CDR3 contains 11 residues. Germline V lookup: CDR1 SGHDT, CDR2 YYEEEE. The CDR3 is CASSLRGPLHF. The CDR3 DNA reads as TGTGCCAGCAGCTTGAGGGGGCCCCTCCACTTT.